This T cell receptor (beta chain) stems from a study of blood T cell repertoires in COVID-19. Study details: In each case, the material was cDNA or gDNA derived from T cells, B-cell-depleted T cells, or PBMCs.

In the study's own analysis: Estimated nucleated cell counts came from reference gene primer amplification. Assay used: immunoSEQ multiplex PCR; TCRdb lists only in-frame clones, some missing. Clone size and the V and J calls come from that table; the DNA yielded D and trimming. Here the sample spans about 380,000 clones, over 65% being singletons. The CDR3 is 14 residues long. The trim removed 1 base at V and 9 bases at J, leaving 4 bases unmatched. Germline CDR1 MNHEY, CDR2 SVGEGT. This chain links TRBV6-2 or TRBV6-3 with TRBJ1-4; the match to TRBD1 covers 8 bases. The TCR originated in a human donor with acute or convalescent COVID-19. The donor label of this sample is uncertain. The sample was peripheral blood. CDR3 sequence reads: CASSYYQGAQKLFF. For the CDR3, the DNA is TGTGCCAGCAGTTACTACCAGGGGGCGCAAAAACTGTTTTTT.